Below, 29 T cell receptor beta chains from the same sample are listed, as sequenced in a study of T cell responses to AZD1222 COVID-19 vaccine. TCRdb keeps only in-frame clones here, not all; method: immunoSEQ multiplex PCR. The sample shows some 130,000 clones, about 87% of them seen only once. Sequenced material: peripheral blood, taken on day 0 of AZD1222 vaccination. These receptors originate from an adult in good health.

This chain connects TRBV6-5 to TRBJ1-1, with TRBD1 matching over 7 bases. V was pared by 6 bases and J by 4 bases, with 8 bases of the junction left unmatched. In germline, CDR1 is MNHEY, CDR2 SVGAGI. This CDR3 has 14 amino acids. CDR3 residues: CASRVGGVGTEAFF. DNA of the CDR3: TGTGCCAGCAGGGTAGGGGGCGTCGGCACTGAAGCTTTCTTT.

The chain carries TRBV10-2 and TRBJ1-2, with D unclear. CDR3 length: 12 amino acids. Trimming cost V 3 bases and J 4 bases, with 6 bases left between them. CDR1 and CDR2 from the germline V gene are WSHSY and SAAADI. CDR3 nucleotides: TGCGCCAGCAGTGACAGCCTCTATGGCTACACCTTC. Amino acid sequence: CASSDSLYGYTF.

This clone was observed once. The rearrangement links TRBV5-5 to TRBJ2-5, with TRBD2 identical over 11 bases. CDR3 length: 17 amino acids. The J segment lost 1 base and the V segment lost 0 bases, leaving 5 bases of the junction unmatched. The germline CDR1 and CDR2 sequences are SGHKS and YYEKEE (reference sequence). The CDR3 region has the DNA TGTGCCAGCAGCTTGGGGGTAGCGGGAGGGAGCCAAGAGACCCAGTACTTC. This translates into CASSLGVAGGSQETQYF.

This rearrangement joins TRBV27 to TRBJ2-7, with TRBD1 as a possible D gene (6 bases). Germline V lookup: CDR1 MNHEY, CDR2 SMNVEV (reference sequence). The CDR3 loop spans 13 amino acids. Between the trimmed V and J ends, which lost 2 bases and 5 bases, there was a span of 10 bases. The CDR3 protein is CASSLGGKNEQYF. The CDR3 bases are TGTGCCAGCAGTTTAGGGGGCAAGAACGAGCAGTACTTC.

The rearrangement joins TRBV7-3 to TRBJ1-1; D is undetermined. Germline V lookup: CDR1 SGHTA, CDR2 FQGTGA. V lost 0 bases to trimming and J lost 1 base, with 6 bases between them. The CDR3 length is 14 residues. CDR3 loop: CASSLTSGNTEAFF. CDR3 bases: TGTGCCAGCAGCTTAACATCAGGGAACACTGAAGCTTTCTTT.

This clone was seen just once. CDR3 protein: CASSQGTGQGQYEQYF. The CDR3, as DNA: TGTGCCAGCAGCCAAGGTACAGGACAGGGGCAATACGAGCAGTACTTC. The chain carries TRBV5-6 and TRBJ2-7, with 9 positions matching TRBD1. The ends lost 4 bases at V and 4 bases at J; junction bases unmatched: 12. In germline, CDR1 is SGHDT, CDR2 YYEEEE. The CDR3 covers 16 residues.

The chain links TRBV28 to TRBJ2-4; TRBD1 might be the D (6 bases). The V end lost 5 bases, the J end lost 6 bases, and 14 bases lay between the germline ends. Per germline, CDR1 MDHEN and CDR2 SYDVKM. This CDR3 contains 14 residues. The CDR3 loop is CASSLDSPVNIQYF. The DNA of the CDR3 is TGTGCCAGCAGTCTGGACAGCCCCGTAAACATTCAGTACTTC. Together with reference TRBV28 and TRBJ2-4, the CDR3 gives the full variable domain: DVKVTQSSRYLVKRTGEKVFLECVQDMDHENMFWYRQDPGLGLRLIYFSYDVKMKEKGDIPEGYSVSREKKERFSLILESASTNQTSMYLCASSLDSPVNIQYFGAGTRLSVL.

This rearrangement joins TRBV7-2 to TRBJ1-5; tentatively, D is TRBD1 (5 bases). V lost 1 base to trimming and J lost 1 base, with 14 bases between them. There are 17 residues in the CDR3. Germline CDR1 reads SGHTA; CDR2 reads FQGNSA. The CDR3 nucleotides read TGTGCCAGCAGCTTAGAAGGTTGGCAGGGAAGCAATCAGCCCCAGCATTTT. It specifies CASSLEGWQGSNQPQHF.

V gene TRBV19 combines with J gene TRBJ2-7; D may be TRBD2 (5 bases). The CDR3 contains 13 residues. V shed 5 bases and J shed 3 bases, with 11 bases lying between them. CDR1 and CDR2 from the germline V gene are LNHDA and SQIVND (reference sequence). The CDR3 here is CASSSGLHYEQYF. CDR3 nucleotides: TGTGCCAGTAGTTCCGGACTCCACTACGAGCAGTACTTC.

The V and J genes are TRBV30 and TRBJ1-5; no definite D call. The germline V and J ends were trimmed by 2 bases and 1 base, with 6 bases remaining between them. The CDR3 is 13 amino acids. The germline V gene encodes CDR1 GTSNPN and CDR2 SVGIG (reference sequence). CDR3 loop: CAWSTTSNQPQHF. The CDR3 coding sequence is TGTGCCTGGAGTACTACCAGCAATCAGCCCCAGCATTTT.

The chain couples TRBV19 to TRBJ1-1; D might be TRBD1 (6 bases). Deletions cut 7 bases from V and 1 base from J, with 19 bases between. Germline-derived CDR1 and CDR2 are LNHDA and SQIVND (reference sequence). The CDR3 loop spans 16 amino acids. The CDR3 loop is CASKGTFRDKNTEAFF. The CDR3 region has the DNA TGTGCCAGTAAGGGAACCTTCCGGGACAAGAACACTGAAGCTTTCTTT.

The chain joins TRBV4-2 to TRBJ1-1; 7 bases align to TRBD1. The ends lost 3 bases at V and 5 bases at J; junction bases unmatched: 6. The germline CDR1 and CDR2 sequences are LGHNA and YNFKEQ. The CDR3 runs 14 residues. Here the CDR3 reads CASSQQGEVTEAFF. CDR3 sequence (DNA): TGTGCCAGCAGCCAGCAGGGGGAGGTAACTGAAGCTTTCTTT.

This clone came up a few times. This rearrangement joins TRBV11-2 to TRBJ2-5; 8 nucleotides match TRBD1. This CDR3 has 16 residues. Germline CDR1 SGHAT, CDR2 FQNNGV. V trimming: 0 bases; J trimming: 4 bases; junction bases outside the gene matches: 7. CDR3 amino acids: CASSLDGFGQGETQYF. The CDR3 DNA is TGTGCCAGCAGCTTAGATGGATTCGGACAGGGAGAGACCCAGTACTTC.

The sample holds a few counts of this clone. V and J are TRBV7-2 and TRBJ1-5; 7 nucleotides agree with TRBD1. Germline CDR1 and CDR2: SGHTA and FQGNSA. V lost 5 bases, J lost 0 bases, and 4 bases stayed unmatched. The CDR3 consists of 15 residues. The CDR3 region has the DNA TGTGCCAGCAGCCGGACAGGAGGTAGCAATCAGCCCCAGCATTTT. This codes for CASSRTGGSNQPQHF.

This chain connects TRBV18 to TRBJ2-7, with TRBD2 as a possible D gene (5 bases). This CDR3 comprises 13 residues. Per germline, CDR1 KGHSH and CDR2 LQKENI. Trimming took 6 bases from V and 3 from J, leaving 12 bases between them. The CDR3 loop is CASSRGRDYEQYF. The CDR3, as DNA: TGTGCCAGCTCCCGGGGTAGGGACTACGAGCAGTACTTC.

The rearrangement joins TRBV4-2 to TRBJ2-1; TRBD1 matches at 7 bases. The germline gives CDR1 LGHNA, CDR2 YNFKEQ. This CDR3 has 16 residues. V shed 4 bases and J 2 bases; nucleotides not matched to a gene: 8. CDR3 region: CASSRQGAEPYNEQFF. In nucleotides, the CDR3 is TGTGCCAGCAGCCGACAGGGAGCCGAACCCTACAATGAGCAGTTCTTC.

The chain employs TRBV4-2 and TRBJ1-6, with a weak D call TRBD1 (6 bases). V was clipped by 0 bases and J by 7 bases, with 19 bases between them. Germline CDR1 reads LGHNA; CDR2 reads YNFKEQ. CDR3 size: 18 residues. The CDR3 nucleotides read TGTGCCAGCAGCCAAGAGGGGGCTCCGGCATTTGGGAATTCACCCCTCCACTTT. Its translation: CASSQEGAPAFGNSPLHF.

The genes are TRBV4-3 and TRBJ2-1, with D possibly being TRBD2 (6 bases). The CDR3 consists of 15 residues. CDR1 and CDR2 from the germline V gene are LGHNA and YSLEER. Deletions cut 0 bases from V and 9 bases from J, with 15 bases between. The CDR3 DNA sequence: TGCGCCAGCAGCCAAGAAGGGCTAGCGAGTGCTGAGCAGTTCTTC. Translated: CASSQEGLASAEQFF.

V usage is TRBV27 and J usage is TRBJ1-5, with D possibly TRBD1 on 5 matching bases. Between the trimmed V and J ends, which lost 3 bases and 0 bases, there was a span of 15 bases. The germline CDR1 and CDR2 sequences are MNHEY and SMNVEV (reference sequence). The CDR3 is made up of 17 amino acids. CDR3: CASSFIPPQGSNQPQHF. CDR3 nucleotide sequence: TGTGCCAGCAGTTTTATACCCCCCCAGGGTAGCAATCAGCCCCAGCATTTT.

CDR3 sequence (DNA): TGTGCCAGCAGTGACATGGGGACAGGGGGCTACGAGCAGTACTTC. This encodes CASSDMGTGGYEQYF. The gene calls are TRBV2 and TRBJ2-7; 11 bases agree with TRBD1. Germline V gives CDR1 SNHLY, CDR2 FYNNEI. V lost 3 bases and J lost 3; bases outside the gene matches: 4. This CDR3 has 15 amino acids. Full variable domain (rest looked up from reference TRBV2 and TRBJ2-7): EPEVTQTPSHQVTQMGQEVILRCVPISNHLYFYWYRQILGQKVEFLVSFYNNEISEKSEIFDDQFSVERPDGSNFTLKIRSTKLEDSAMYFCASSDMGTGGYEQYFGPGTRLTVT.

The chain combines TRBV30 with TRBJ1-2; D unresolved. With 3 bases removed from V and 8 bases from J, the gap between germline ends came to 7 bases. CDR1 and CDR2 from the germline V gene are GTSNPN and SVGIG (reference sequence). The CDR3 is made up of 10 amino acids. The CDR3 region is CAWRSRGYTF. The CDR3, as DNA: TGTGCCTGGAGATCTCGCGGCTACACCTTC. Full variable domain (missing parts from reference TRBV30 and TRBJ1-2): SQTIHQWPATLVQPVGSPLSLECTVEGTSNPNLYWYRQAAGRGLQLLFYSVGIGQISSEVPQNLSASRPQDRQFILSSKKLLLSDSGFYLCAWRSRGYTFGSGTRLTVV.

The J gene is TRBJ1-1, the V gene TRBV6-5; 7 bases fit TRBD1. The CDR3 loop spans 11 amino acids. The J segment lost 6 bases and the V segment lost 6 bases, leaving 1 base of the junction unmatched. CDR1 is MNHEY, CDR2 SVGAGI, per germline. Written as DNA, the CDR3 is TGTGCCAGCAGAACAGGGGCTGAAGCTTTCTTT. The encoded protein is CASRTGAEAFF.

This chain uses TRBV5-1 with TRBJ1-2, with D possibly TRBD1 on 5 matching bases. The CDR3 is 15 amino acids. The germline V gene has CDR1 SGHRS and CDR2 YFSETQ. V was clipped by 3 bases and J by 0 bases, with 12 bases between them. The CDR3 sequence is CASSSQGVANYGYTF. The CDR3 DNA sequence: TGCGCCAGCAGCTCCCAGGGCGTAGCTAACTATGGCTACACCTTC.

DNA of the CDR3: TGTGCCAGCAGCACCCCTCAGGGAGCTAACTATGGCTACACCTTC. This codes for CASSTPQGANYGYTF. This chain links TRBV5-4 with TRBJ1-2; the D gene is possibly TRBD1 (5 bases). The CDR3 has 15 amino acids. Trimming removed 4 bases at V and 0 bases at J, with 13 bases between. Germline V gives CDR1 SGHNT, CDR2 YYREEE (reference sequence).

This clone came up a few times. CDR3 nucleotide sequence: TGTGCCAGCAGCCAAAGATCGTCGCAGAAGGGTTCACCCCTCCACTTT. As protein: CASSQRSSQKGSPLHF. V is TRBV14 and J is TRBJ1-6; D not certain. Between the trimmed V and J ends, which lost 2 bases and 9 bases, there was a span of 17 bases. This CDR3 has 16 amino acids. Germline loops: CDR1 SGHDN, CDR2 FVKESK.

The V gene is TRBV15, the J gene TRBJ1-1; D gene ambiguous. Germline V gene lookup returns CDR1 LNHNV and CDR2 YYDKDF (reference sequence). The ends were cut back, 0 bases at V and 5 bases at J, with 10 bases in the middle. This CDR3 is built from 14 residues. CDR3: CATSREIGVTEAFF. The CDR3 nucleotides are TGTGCCACCAGCAGAGAGATTGGGGTGACTGAAGCTTTCTTT.

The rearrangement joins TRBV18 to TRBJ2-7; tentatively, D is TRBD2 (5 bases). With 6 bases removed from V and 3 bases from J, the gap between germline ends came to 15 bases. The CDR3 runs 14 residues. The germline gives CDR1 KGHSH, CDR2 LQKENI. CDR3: CASSRTGVNYEQYF. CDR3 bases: TGTGCCAGCTCTCGCACCGGGGTGAACTACGAGCAGTACTTC.

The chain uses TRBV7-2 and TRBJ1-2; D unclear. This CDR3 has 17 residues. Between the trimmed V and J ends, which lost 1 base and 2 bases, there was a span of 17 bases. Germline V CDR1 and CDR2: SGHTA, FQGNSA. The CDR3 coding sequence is TGTGCCAGCAGCTTAGTCCTTGGGCCGGGTTTCAACTATGGCTACACCTTC. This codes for CASSLVLGPGFNYGYTF.

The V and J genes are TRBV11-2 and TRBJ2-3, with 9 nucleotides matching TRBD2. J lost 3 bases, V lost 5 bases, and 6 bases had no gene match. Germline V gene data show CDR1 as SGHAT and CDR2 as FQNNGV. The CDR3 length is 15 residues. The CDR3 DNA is TGTGCCAGCAGCCCCGGGACTAGCAATACAGATACGCAGTATTTT. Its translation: CASSPGTSNTDTQYF.